This TCR beta chain is from a study of regulatory T cells in long-lasting Graves disease. Whole-study findings and limits: Patients with persistent disease shared 2,900 or so public clonotypes, outpacing the approximately 870 shared by new patients.

This clonotype was recorded at least ten times. Its antigen is as yet unknown. Time point noted: newly diagnosed GD, antithyroid drugs for less than 3 months. RNA isolated from PBMCs was used to make the TCR library. American Thyroid Association guidelines defined how Graves' disease was diagnosed. Arm-PCR of CDR3 regions and iRepertoire HTBI primers were used to build TCR beta libraries. TCRdb reanalysed the multiplex PCR reads using MiXCR and keeps one entry per CDR3 protein. The sample carries about 350,000 distinct CDR3 sequences, about a sixth recorded once. The CDR3 extends over 15 amino acids. The V and J ends lost 0 bases and 4 bases respectively, with 12 bases between them. Germline CDR1 LGHDT, CDR2 YNNKEL (reference sequence). Separately, the same data were catalogued under a study of T cells in Graves' hyperthyroidism and ophthalmopathy.

This TCR came from a man aged 40-50 years with Graves disease. V is TRBV3-1 and J is TRBJ1-2; D is ambiguous. Sequencing used peripheral blood mononuclear cells (PBMCs), obtained at new diagnosis, from a patient treated with antithyroid drugs. The CDR3 bases are TGTGCCAGCAGCCAAGACCACCAGTGGGCCTATGGCTACACCTTC. Encoded protein: CASSQDHQWAYGYTF.